This is a list of T cell receptor beta chains from one sample in a study of T cells in Graves' hyperthyroidism and ophthalmopathy. TCRdb processed the multiplex PCR reads anew with MiXCR; each CDR3 protein has one entry. The repertoire has hundreds of thousands of distinct CDR3 sequences, approximately 15% of them found once; the top ten carry approximately 3.5%. Sequencing was done on a sample of blood. These receptors came from a woman in her thirties or forties with Graves' ophthalmopathy. Both conserved end residues are part of each CDR3. Each record gives: clone size, V gene, J gene, D gene, CDR3 DNA, CDR3 protein. The D gene is left open where the match is weak. A row's size may be missing; if present it is once, few, many or a size class.

few	TRBV11-2	TRBJ1-1	NA	TGTGCCAGCAGCTTAGATCCACTCTTGAACACTGAAGCTTTCTTT	CASSLDPLLNTEAFF
many	TRBV3-1	TRBJ1-2	TRBD1	TGTGCCAGCAGCCCCTTCGGGACAGCCGTATATGGCTACACCTTC	CASSPFGTAVYGYTF
few	TRBV12-3/TRBV12-4	TRBJ1-4	TRBD1	TGTGCCAGCAGCCAAACGATCTCCGGGACAGGTATCGAAAAACTGTTTTTT	CASSQTISGTGIEKLFF
many	TRBV20-1	TRBJ2-1	NA	TGCAGTGCTGGCATAGGGGCCTACAATGAGCAGTTCTTC	CSAGIGAYNEQFF
few	TRBV5-5	TRBJ2-5	NA	TGTGCCAGCAGCTTGCAGGGACCCATCCAAGAGACCCAGTACTTC	CASSLQGPIQETQYF
few	TRBV20-1	TRBJ1-1	TRBD1	TGCAGTGCTAGGCCGATCGCAAGGACAGGGAACACTGAAGCTTTCTTT	CSARPIARTGNTEAFF
many	TRBV11-2	TRBJ2-5	NA	TGTGCCAGCAGCCTCGAGCCCAGGTCAGAGACCCAGTACTTC	CASSLEPRSETQYF
many	TRBV18	TRBJ1-6	TRBD1	TGTGCCAGCTCCCCCAGGACAGGGGATGTTTCACCCCTCCACTTT	CASSPRTGDVSPLHF
many	TRBV19	TRBJ2-3	NA	TGTGCCAGTAGGGACCCAAGATACTTCACAGATACGCAGTATTTT	CASRDPRYFTDTQYF
few	TRBV6-2/TRBV6-3	TRBJ2-6	NA	TGTGCCAGCAGTTACTCGATCGACTCTGGGGCCAACGTCCTGACTTTC	CASSYSIDSGANVLTF
many	TRBV6-5	TRBJ1-4	TRBD1	TGTGCCAGCAGTTACGGCAGGGGGACAACTAATGAAAAACTGTTTTTT	CASSYGRGTTNEKLFF
few	TRBV11-2	TRBJ1-4	TRBD1	TGTGCCAGCAGCTTACAGGGGGCGAGTGAAAAACTGTTTTTT	CASSLQGASEKLFF
NA	TRBV14	TRBJ2-3	NA	TGTGCCAGCAGCCAAGTAGAGTCACTCGGCAGCACAGATACGCAGTATTTT	CASSQVESLGSTDTQYF
few	TRBV6-1	TRBJ1-2	NA	TGTGCCAGCAGTGTATCCGGGACGTTAGGCTACACCTTC	CASSVSGTLGYTF
few	TRBV28	TRBJ2-4	TRBD1	TGTGCCAGCAGTTCCCCAGGGGGCAGGGCCAAAAACATTCAGTACTTC	CASSSPGGRAKNIQYF
NA	TRBV27	TRBJ2-3	NA	TGTGCCAGCAGTATCTCTAGGCCCCCCACAGATACGCAGTATTTT	CASSISRPPTDTQYF
NA	TRBV27	TRBJ2-7	NA	TGTGCCAGCAGTTCCCTTAGAGGACCCCCGAGCCAAGAGCAGTACTTC	CASSSLRGPPSQEQYF
NA	TRBV20-1	TRBJ2-2	NA	TGCAGTGCTAGCCACGCCCTTCGCACCGGGGAGCTGTTTTTT	CSASHALRTGELFF
once	TRBV4-2	TRBJ1-2	NA	TGTGCCAGCAGCCAGCCAGATCCCTATCTTGGCTACACCTTC	CASSQPDPYLGYTF
NA	TRBV7-6	TRBJ2-7	NA	TGCGCCAGCACCTATCTGACCTCCTACGAGCAGTACTTC	CASTYLTSYEQYF
once	TRBV9	TRBJ2-3	NA	TGTGCCAGCAGCTCCCGTGGCGCCCTAGATACGCAGTATTTT	CASSSRGALDTQYF
few	TRBV6-1	TRBJ1-2	NA	TGTGCCAGCAGCCCTAACGGGGGAGACTATGGCTACACCTTC	CASSPNGGDYGYTF
many	TRBV2	TRBJ2-1	NA	TGTGCCAGCAGGCGCGCGAGTCAATACAATGAGCAGTTCTTC	CASRRASQYNEQFF
many	TRBV7-9	TRBJ2-7	TRBD2	TGTGCCAGCAGCATAACTAGCGGGAGGGCCTACGAGCAGTACTTC	CASSITSGRAYEQYF
NA	TRBV18	TRBJ1-1	NA	TGTGCCAGCTCCGTAGACGACAGCAGAGCTTTCTTT	CASSVDDSRAFF
NA	TRBV3-1	TRBJ1-2	TRBD1	TGTGCCAGCAGCCAGACTGACAGGGGTTATGGCTACACCTTC	CASSQTDRGYGYTF
NA	TRBV20-1	TRBJ2-5	TRBD2	TGCAGTGCTGCCCCGGGGGGGCGGATGAAGACCCAGTACTTC	CSAAPGGRMKTQYF
once	TRBV30	TRBJ2-6	NA	TGTGCCTGGAGTGTAGGTGGTGCCGGGGCCAACGTCCTGACTTTC	CAWSVGGAGANVLTF
NA	TRBV20-1	TRBJ2-1	TRBD2	TGCAGTGCTAGAGGAGGGACTAGAGGGCCGAATGAGCAGTTCTTC	CSARGGTRGPNEQFF
NA	TRBV29-1	TRBJ2-4	TRBD1	TGCAGCGTTGAGCAGGCAGGGGGAGAATCGGTTCGGTACTTC	CSVEQAGGESVRYF
many	TRBV24-1	TRBJ2-1	TRBD2	TGTGCCACCAGTGATTGGGGACTAGCGGGGGGTCCGAGCTCCTACAATGAGCAGTTCTTC	CATSDWGLAGGPSSYNEQFF
many	TRBV5-1	TRBJ1-1	TRBD1	TGCGCCAGCAGCCCTGACAGGGCTGAAGCTTTCTTT	CASSPDRAEAFF
NA	TRBV20-1	TRBJ1-1	NA	TGCAGTGCTAGCCGGGGGGGGGTGGCTGAAGCTTTCTTT	CSASRGGVAEAFF
few	TRBV9	TRBJ2-3	NA	TGTGCCAGCAGCGTCGGCGGAGGGAGCACAGATGCGCAGTATTTT	CASSVGGGSTDAQYF
NA	TRBV27	TRBJ2-5	NA	TGTGCCAGCGGTGGAGGGGGCCTGAAGACCCAGTACTTC	CASGGGGLKTQYF
NA	TRBV19	TRBJ2-7	TRBD2	TGTGCCAGTAGTTACGCGGGAGACCACGAGCAGTACTTC	CASSYAGDHEQYF
many	TRBV2	TRBJ2-7	TRBD2	TGTGCCAGCCGCCCCGGACTAGGGAGCTCCTACGAGCAGTACTTC	CASRPGLGSSYEQYF
few	TRBV14	TRBJ2-3	NA	TGTACCAGCAGCCAAGAGAACAGGTACACAGATACGCAGTATTTT	CTSSQENRYTDTQYF
many	TRBV27	TRBJ1-5	NA	TGTGCCAGCAGTGAGGGGCGCAATCAGCCCCAGCATTTT	CASSEGRNQPQHF
NA	TRBV20-1	TRBJ2-5	TRBD2	TGCAGTGCCCACCCCCCGGGACTACAAGAGACCCAGTACTTC	CSAHPPGLQETQYF
NA	TRBV10-3	TRBJ2-1	TRBD2	TGTGCCATCAGTGAGTCGCCTAGCGGGGGGAGGAATGAGCAGTTCTTC	CAISESPSGGRNEQFF
NA	TRBV12-3/TRBV12-4	TRBJ2-3	TRBD2	TGTGCCAGCAGTTTTACCGGGGGGGGACCAGATACGCAGTATTTT	CASSFTGGGPDTQYF
NA	TRBV19	TRBJ1-1	NA	TGTGCCAGTAGTATAGGACAGCACACTGAAGCTTTCTTT	CASSIGQHTEAFF
NA	TRBV6-1	TRBJ1-1	TRBD1	TGTGCCAGCAGTCACGGAGCCGGGACAGCTGTCGCTTTCTTT	CASSHGAGTAVAFF
many	TRBV20-1	TRBJ2-1	TRBD2	TGCAGTGCTAGAGATGGCCCGGGAGGGAGGTACAATGAGCAGTTCTTC	CSARDGPGGRYNEQFF
NA	TRBV28	TRBJ1-5	TRBD1	TGTGCCAGCAGCTTAACAGGGGCGATAAATCAGCCCCAGCATTTT	CASSLTGAINQPQHF
NA	TRBV6-2/TRBV6-3	TRBJ1-2	NA	TGTGCCAGCAGTCGTTCCGGGACTTCCCTCTCGGGTGGATATGGCTACACCTTC	CASSRSGTSLSGGYGYTF
NA	TRBV10-3	TRBJ1-6	TRBD1	TGTGCCATCAGTGCCCGGGACAGCGACAATTCACCCCTCCACTTT	CAISARDSDNSPLHF
many	TRBV7-2	TRBJ1-1	NA	TGTGCCAGCACGTCGACATCCTTCAACACTGAAGCTTTCTTT	CASTSTSFNTEAFF
few	TRBV4-1	TRBJ2-1	TRBD2	TGCGCCAGCAGCCAGGATAGCGGGGGGGCCTACAATGAGCAGTTCTTC	CASSQDSGGAYNEQFF
many	TRBV12-3/TRBV12-4	TRBJ1-6	TRBD1	TGTGCCAGCAGTCCGCGGACAGGGGGCAGTTCACCCCTCCACTTT	CASSPRTGGSSPLHF
NA	TRBV10-3	TRBJ1-1	NA	TGTGCCATCAGTGAAACACCGCCGGGGGCTTTCTTT	CAISETPPGAFF